This entry describes one T cell receptor (beta chain). What it binds is not known. Produced via immunoSEQ multiplex PCR; TCRdb's table is partial and in-frame only. The repertoire includes 150,000 to 190,000 clones, about 87% of them detected once, and just over 9% sits in the top ten. Per the germline V gene, CDR1 is SGHTS and CDR2 is YDEGEE. Trimming cost V 2 bases and J 5 bases; bases outside gene matches: 2. This CDR3 has 16 residues. This sample stems from a study of T cell responses to AZD1222 COVID-19 vaccine. General observations from the study: Unmutated variant regions reportedly attract nearly half of all spike-specific TCRs. Donor demographics were predominantly white British with a female majority; clonal diversity may be underestimated. All repertoire sampling was performed exclusively after the peak T cell response.

The TCR originated in an adult who received the AZD1222 COVID-19 vaccine. Sequences were derived from peripheral blood, sampled 28 days after the second AZD1222 dose. The chain couples TRBV5-8 to TRBJ2-2; 14 nucleotides align to TRBD2. CDR3 bases: TGTGCCAGCAGCTTACGGACTAGCGGGAGGACCGGGGAGCTGTTTTTT. It translates to CASSLRTSGRTGELFF.